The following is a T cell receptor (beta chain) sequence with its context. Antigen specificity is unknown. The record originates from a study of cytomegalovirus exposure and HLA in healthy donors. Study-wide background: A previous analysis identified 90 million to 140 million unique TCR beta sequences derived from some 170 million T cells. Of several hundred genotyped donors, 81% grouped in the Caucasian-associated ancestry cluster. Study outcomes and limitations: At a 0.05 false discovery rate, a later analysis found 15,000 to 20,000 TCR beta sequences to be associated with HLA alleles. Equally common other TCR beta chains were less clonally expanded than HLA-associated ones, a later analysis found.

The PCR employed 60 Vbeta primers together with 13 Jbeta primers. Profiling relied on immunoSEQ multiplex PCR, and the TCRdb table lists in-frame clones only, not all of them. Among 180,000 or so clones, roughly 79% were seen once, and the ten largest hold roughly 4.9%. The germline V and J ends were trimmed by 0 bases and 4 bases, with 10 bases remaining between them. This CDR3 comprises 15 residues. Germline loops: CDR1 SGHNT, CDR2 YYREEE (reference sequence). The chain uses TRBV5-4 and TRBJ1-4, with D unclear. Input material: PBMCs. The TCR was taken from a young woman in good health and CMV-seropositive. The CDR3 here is CASSLDGRSNEKLFF. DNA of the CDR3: TGTGCCAGCAGCTTGGATGGCAGAAGTAATGAAAAACTGTTTTTT.